This TCR beta chain was identified in a study of blood T cells in healthy people across ages. Overall study: Per every two T cells, about one barcoded beta molecule was captured by template switching.

A sample-barcoded 5' primer and a J-beta primer mix were used in a second PCR of about 7 to 12 cycles. TCRdb analysed the 5' RACE reads with MiXCR anew, one entry per CDR3 protein. In the table there are just over 1 million distinct CDR3 sequences, 35% to 50% of which are singletons. Healthy Caucasian individuals from Russia aged roughly 6 to 95 served as donors. CDR3 length: 13 residues. The V end lost 2 bases, the J end lost 11 bases, and 15 bases lay between the germline ends. CDR1 and CDR2 (germline): SNHLY, FYNNEI. This clonotype has a handful of counts. A read error may explain this, as a much larger clone is one base away.

V usage is TRBV2 and J usage is TRBJ2-5, with D possibly TRBD1 on 5 matching bases. Sequences were obtained from blood. The clonotype comes from a woman aged 55-69 years in good health. The chain's CDR3 is CASSEQGLNEQYF. CDR3 coding DNA: TGTGCCAGCAGTGAACAGGGTTTAAATGAGCAGTACTTC.